This T cell receptor (beta chain) emerged from a study of T cells in Graves' hyperthyroidism and ophthalmopathy. Uncontrolled infection, other autoimmune disease, pregnancy or lactation led to exclusion. The V gene lost 6 bases and the J gene lost 10 bases, with 21 bases spanning the gap. The CDR3 runs 14 residues. Germline V CDR1 and CDR2: SNHLY, FYNNEI. TCR beta CDR3 regions were amplified from RNA transcripts. The HTBI primer set was used in a first-round RT-PCR of the TCR CDR3. TCRdb re-derived calls from the multiplex PCR reads in MiXCR, one entry per CDR3 protein. The sample yields a few hundred thousand distinct CDR3 sequences, 46% seen once. Worth noting for this clonotype: One base away lies a much larger clone, so this may be a sequencing read error.

The specimen sequenced was peripheral blood or thyroid tissue (not recorded which). The receptor comes from a young woman with Graves' hyperthyroidism. This chain connects TRBV2 to TRBJ1-2; a possible D gene is TRBD1 (5 bases). DNA for the CDR3: TGTGCCAGCAGCCCCGGGGGTCCCCCTAGGGACTACACCTTC. The encoded protein is CASSPGGPPRDYTF.